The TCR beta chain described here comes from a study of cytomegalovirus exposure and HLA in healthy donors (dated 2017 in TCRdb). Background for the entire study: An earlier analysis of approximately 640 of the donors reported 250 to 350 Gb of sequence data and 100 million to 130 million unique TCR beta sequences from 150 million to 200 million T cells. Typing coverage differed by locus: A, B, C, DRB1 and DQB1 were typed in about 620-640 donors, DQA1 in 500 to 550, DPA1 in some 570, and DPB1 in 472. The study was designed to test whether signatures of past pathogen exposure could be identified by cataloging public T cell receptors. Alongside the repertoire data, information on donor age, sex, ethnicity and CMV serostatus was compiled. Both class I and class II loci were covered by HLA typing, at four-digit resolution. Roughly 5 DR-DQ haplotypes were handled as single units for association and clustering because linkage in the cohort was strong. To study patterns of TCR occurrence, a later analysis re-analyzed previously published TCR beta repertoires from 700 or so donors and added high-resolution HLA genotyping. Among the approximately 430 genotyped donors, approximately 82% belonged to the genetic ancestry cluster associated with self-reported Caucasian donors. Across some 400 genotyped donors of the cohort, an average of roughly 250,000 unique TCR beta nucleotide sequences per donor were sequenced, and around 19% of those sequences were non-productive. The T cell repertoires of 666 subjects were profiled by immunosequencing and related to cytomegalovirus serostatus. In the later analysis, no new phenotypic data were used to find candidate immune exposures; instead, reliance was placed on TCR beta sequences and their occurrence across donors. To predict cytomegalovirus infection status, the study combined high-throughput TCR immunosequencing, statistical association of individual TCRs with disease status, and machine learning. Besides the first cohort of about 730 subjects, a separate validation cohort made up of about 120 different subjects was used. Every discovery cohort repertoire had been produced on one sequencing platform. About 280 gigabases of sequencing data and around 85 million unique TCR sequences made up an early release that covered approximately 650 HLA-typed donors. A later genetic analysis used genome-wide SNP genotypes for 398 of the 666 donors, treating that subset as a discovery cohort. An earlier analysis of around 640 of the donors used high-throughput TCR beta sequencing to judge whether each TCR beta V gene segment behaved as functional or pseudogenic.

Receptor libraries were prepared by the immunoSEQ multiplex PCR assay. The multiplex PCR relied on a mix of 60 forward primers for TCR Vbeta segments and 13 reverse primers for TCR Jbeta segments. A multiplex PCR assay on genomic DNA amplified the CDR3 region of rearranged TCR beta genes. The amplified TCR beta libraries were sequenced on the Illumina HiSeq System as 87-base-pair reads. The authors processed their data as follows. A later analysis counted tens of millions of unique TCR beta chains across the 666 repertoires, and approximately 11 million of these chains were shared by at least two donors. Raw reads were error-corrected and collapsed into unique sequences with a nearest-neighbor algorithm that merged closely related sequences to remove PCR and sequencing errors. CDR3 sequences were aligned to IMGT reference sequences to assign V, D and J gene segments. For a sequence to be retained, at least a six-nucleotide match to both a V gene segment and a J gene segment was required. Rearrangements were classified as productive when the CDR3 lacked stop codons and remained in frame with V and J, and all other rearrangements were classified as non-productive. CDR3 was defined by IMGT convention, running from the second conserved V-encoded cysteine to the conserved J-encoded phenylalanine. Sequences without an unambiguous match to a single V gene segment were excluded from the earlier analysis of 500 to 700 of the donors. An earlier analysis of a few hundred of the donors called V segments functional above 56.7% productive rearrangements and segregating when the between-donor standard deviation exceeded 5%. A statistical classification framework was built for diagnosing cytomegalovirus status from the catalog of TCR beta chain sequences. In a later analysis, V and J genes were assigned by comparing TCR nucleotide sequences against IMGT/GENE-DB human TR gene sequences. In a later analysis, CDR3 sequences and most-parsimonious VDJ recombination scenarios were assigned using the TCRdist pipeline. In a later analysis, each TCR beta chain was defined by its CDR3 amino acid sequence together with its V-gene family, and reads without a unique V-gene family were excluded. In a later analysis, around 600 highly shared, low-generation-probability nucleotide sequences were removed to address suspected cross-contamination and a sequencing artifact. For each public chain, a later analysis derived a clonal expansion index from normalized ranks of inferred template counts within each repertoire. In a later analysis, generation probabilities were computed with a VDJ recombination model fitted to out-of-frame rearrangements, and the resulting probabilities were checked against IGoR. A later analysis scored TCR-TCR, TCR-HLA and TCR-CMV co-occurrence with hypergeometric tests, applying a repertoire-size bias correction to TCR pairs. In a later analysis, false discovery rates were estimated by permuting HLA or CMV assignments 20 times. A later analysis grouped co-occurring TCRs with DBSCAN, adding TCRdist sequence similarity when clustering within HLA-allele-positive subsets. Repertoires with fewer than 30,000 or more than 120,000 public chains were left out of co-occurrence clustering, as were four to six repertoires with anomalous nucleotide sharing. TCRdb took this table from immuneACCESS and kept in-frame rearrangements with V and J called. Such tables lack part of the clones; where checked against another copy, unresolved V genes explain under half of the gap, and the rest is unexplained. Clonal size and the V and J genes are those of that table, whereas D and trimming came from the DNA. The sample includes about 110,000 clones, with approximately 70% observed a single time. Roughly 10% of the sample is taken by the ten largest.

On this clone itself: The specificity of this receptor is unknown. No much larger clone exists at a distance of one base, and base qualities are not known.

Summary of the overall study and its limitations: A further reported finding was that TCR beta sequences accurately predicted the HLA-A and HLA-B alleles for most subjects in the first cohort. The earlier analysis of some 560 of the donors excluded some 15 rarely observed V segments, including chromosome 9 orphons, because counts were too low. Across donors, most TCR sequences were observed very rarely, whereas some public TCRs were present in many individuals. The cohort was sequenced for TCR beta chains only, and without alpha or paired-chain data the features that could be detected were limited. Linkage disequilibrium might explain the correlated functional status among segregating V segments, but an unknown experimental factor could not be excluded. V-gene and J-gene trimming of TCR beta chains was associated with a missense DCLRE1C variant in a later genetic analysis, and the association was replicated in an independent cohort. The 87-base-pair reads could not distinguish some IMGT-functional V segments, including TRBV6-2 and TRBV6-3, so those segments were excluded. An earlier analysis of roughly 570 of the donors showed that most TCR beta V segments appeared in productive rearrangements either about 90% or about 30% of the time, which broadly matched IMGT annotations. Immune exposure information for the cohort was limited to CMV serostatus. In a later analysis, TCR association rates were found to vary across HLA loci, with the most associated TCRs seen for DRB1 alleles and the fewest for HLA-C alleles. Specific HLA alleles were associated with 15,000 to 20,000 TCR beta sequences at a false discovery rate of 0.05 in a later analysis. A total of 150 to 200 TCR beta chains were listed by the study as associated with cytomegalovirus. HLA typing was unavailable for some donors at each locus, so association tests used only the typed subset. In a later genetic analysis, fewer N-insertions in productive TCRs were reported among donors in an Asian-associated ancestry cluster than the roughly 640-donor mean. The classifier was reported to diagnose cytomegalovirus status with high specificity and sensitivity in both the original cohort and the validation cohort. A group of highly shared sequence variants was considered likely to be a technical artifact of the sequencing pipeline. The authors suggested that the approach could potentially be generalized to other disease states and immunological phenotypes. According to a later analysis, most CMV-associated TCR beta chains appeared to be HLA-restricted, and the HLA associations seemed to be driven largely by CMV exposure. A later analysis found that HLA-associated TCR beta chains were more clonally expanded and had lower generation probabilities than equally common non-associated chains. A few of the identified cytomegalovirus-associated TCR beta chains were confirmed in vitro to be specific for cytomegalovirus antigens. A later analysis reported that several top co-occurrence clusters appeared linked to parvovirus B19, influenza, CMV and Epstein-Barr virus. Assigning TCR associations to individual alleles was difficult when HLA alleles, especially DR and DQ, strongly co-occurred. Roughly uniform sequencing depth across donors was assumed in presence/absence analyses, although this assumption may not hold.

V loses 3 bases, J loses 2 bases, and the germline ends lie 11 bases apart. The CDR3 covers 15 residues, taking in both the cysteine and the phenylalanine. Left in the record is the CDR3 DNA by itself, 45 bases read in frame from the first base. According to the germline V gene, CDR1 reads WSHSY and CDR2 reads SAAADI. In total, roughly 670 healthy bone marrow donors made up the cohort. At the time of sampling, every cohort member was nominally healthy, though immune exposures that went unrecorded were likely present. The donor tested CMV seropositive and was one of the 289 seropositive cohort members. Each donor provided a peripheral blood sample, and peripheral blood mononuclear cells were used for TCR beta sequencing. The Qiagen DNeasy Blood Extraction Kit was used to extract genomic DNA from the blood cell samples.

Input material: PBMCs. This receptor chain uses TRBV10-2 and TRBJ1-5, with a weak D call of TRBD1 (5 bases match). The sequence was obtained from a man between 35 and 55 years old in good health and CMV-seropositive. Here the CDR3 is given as CASSEIPGGNQPQHF. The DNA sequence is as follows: TGCGCCAGCAGTGAAATTCCGGGGGGCAATCAGCCCCAGCATTTT.